This T cell receptor beta chain was observed in a study of OX40 agonist ivuxolimab in advanced cancers. Study-wide context: Patients received intravenous ivuxolimab every 2 weeks at 0.01 to 10 mg/kg.

Sequenced by immunoSEQ multiplex PCR; TCRdb stores in-frame clones only, minus some. Counted here are more than 45,000 clones, about 81% occurring once; the ten biggest clones make up around 0.71%. The receptor's source is an adult with an advanced solid tumor such as melanoma, head and neck, liver or kidney cancer. The starting material was CD4+ or CD8+ T cells sorted from blood, obtained in a trial of the OX40 agonist ivuxolimab.

CDR3 DNA sequence: TGTGCCAGCAGCTTGGCCGACGGCAGGGGCTACGAGCAGTACTTC. Translating gives CASSLADGRGYEQYF. The chain has TRBV5-8 and TRBJ2-7, with D perhaps matching TRBD1 (6 bases). The ends were cut back, 0 bases at V and 3 bases at J, with 13 bases in the middle. This CDR3 comprises 15 residues. CDR1 is SGHTS, CDR2 YDEGEE, per germline.